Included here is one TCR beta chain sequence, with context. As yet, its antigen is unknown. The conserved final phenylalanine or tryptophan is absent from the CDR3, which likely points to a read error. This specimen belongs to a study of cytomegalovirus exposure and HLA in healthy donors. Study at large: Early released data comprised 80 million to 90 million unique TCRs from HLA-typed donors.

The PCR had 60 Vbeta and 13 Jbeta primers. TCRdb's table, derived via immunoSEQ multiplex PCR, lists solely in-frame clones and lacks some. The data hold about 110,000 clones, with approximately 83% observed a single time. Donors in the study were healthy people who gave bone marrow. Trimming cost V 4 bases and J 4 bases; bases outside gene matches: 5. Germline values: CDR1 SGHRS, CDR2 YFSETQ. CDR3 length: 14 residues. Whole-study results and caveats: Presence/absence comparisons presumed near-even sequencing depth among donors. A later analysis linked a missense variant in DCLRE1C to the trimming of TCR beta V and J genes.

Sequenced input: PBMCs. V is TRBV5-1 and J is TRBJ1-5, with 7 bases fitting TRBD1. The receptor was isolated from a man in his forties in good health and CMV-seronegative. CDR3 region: CASSPGGINQPQHL. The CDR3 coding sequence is TGCGCCAGCAGCCCAGGGGGAATTAATCAGCCCCAGCATCTT.